The 26 T cell receptor beta chains below were found in one sample sequenced in a study of blood T cell repertoires in COVID-19. The assay was immunoSEQ multiplex PCR, and TCRdb's table has in-frame clones only and misses some. In the table there are fewer than 300,000 clones, about 87% of which are singletons. Sequenced sample: peripheral blood. Receptors originate from a man in his 60s who had recovered from COVID-19.

J is TRBJ2-5 and V is TRBV9, with 8 bases that match TRBD2. The CDR3 runs to 14 residues. From germline, CDR1 is SGDLS and CDR2 YYNGEE. The trim removed 0 bases at V and 8 bases at J, leaving 6 bases unmatched. The CDR3 loop reads CASSVVTSGGTQYF. The CDR3 DNA is TGTGCCAGCAGCGTAGTCACTAGCGGAGGTACCCAGTACTTC.

This chain uses TRBV24-1 with TRBJ1-2; D remains ambiguous. V was clipped by 5 bases and J by 0 bases, with 15 bases between them. The CDR3 covers 16 residues. CDR1 and CDR2 (germline): KGHDR, SFDVKD. CDR3: CATSVDPRATNYGYTF. In DNA form, the CDR3 reads TGTGCCACCAGTGTCGACCCGAGGGCCACTAACTATGGCTACACCTTC.

This sequence joins TRBV2 and TRBJ1-1; D gene ambiguous. Germline CDR1 and CDR2: SNHLY and FYNNEI. V lost 10 bases and J 4 bases, leaving 22 bases between the germline ends. This CDR3 has 15 residues. Here the CDR3 reads CATPEVGGLGTEAFF. DNA for the CDR3: TGTGCCACCCCAGAGGTGGGTGGACTGGGCACTGAAGCTTTCTTT.

The chain uses TRBV7-6 and TRBJ2-7; 8 nucleotides line up with TRBD2. This CDR3 comprises 14 residues. Germline CDR1 reads SGHVS; CDR2 reads FNYEAQ. V lost 3 bases to trimming and J lost 1 base; unmatched junction nucleotides: 2. CDR3 DNA sequence: TGTGCCAGCAGCTTTAGCGGGGCTTCCTACGAGCAGTACTTC. Encoded protein: CASSFSGASYEQYF.

The gene calls are TRBV6-5 and TRBJ1-2; weak D call: TRBD1 (5 bases). The CDR3 length is 12 residues. Trimming shortened V by 7 bases and J by 5 bases, and 11 bases separated the two germline ends. Germline V lookup: CDR1 MNHEY, CDR2 SVGAGI. CDR3 in amino acids: CASTEGSYGYTF. CDR3 sequence (DNA): TGTGCCAGCACGGAGGGGAGTTATGGCTACACCTTC.

The rearrangement joins TRBV5-1 to TRBJ2-1; 10 positions match TRBD1. CDR1 SGHRS and CDR2 YFSETQ come from the germline V gene. Trimming cost V 2 bases and J 8 bases; bases outside gene matches: 10. The length of the CDR3 is 16 residues. This CDR3 reads CASSFPGTGTGDEQFF. CDR3 bases: TGCGCCAGCAGCTTCCCCGGGACAGGGACAGGGGATGAGCAGTTCTTC.

With regard to this clone: The same CDR3 also results from other DNA sequences found in this sample. V gene TRBV4-2 combines with J gene TRBJ2-7, with TRBD1 matching 7 bases. The CDR3 covers 15 residues. CDR1 is LGHNA, CDR2 YNFKEQ, per germline. The V gene end was trimmed by 4 bases and the J gene end by 3 bases; junction bases not matched to a gene: 9. CDR3 sequence: CASSPGQGGSYEQYF. CDR3 bases: TGTGCCAGCAGCCCCGGACAAGGGGGCAGCTACGAGCAGTACTTC.

The chain couples TRBV19 to TRBJ1-1; the match to TRBD1 covers 9 bases. V shed 3 bases and J 2 bases; nucleotides not matched to a gene: 7. Germline CDR1 and CDR2: LNHDA and SQIVND (reference sequence). The CDR3 consists of 16 residues. CDR3 nucleotide sequence: TGTGCCAGTAGTATCCCCAGGGGACAGGGAAACACTGAAGCTTTCTTT. This codes for CASSIPRGQGNTEAFF.

The J gene is TRBJ1-2, the V gene TRBV6-5; TRBD1 matches 11 bases. V was pared by 7 bases and J by 7 bases, with 8 bases of the junction left unmatched. CDR3 length: 14 amino acids. Germline lookup yields CDR1 MNHEY and CDR2 SVGAGI. The CDR3 region is CASTTRTGGGGYTF. CDR3 sequence (DNA): TGTGCCAGCACCACGAGGACAGGGGGCGGTGGCTACACCTTC.

This chain uses TRBV7-2 with TRBJ2-5; possibly TRBD2 for D (6 bases). The germline CDR1 and CDR2 sequences are SGHTA and FQGNSA. V lost 1 base to trimming and J lost 5 bases, with 8 bases between them. This CDR3 comprises 13 residues. Here the CDR3 reads CASSLVGGETQYF. In DNA form, the CDR3 reads TGTGCCAGCAGCTTAGTTGGGGGGGAGACCCAGTACTTC.

The chain employs TRBV9 and TRBJ1-2; D is uncertain. The CDR3 contains 12 residues. Per the germline V gene, CDR1 is SGDLS and CDR2 is YYNGEE. Between the trimmed V and J ends, which lost 4 bases and 5 bases, there was a span of 9 bases. In DNA, the CDR3 is TGTGCCAGCAGCCCCCCCGGGTATGGCTACACCTTC. Translated, it gives CASSPPGYGYTF.

This sequence joins TRBV5-1 and TRBJ1-1, with unresolved D. The length of the CDR3 is 13 residues. Trimming took 0 bases from V and 7 from J, leaving 10 bases between them. Germline V lookup: CDR1 SGHRS, CDR2 YFSETQ. CDR3 in amino acids: CASSLAGGSEAFF. DNA of the CDR3: TGCGCCAGCAGCTTGGCCGGAGGCAGTGAAGCTTTCTTT.

The chain carries TRBV6-1 and TRBJ1-3; 7 nucleotides agree with TRBD1. The V and J ends lost 0 bases and 4 bases, in that order; junction bases with no gene match: 6. The length of the CDR3 is 16 residues. Germline CDR1 and CDR2: MNHNS and SASEGT. The CDR3 DNA sequence: TGTGCCAGCAGTGAAGCAGGGGGCGCGTTGGGAAACACCATATATTTT. Its translation: CASSEAGGALGNTIYF.

This clone has a single count. The chain has TRBV19 and TRBJ1-6; D uncertain. CDR3 length equals 14 residues. The germline CDR1 and CDR2 sequences are LNHDA and SQIVND (reference sequence). V shed 7 bases and J shed 10 bases, with 17 bases lying between them. The CDR3 DNA reads as TGTGCCAGTAATTCCCGGGAGGTTAGATCACCCCTCCACTTT. Its protein product is CASNSREVRSPLHF.

The chain uses TRBV4-2 and TRBJ2-5; D gene unclear. Trimming cost V 0 bases and J 2 bases, with 7 bases left between them. The length of the CDR3 is 14 residues. Germline CDR1 is LGHNA and CDR2 is YNFKEQ. Here the CDR3 DNA reads TGTGCCAGCAGCCAAGAAGGAGATCAAGAGACCCAGTACTTC. Amino acids: CASSQEGDQETQYF.

The chain combines TRBV30 with TRBJ2-7; 8 bases line up with TRBD2. Germline CDR1 and CDR2: GTSNPN and SVGIG (reference sequence). The CDR3 length is 13 residues. After removal of 3 bases from V and 3 bases from J, the junction contained 4 bases not matched to a gene. The CDR3 spells CAWRTAGVYEQYF. For the CDR3, the DNA is TGTGCCTGGAGGACAGCGGGGGTCTACGAGCAGTACTTC.

The CDR3 sequence: CASSFYTAGYEQYF. The CDR3 coding sequence is TGTGCCAGCAGCTTTTATACAGCAGGCTACGAGCAGTACTTC. The V gene is TRBV7-8, the J gene TRBJ2-7; D gene uncertain. CDR1 and CDR2 from the germline V gene are SGHVS and FQNEAQ. V was shortened by 3 bases and J by 3 bases, with 12 bases between the two germline ends. The CDR3 extends over 14 amino acids.

This chain connects TRBV19 to TRBJ2-5; no reliable D call. Trimming pared 6 bases from V and 0 bases from J, leaving 2 bases between. The germline gives CDR1 LNHDA, CDR2 SQIVND (reference sequence). This CDR3 comprises 11 residues. The CDR3 loop is CASSNQETQYF. The CDR3 coding sequence is TGTGCCAGTAGCAACCAAGAGACCCAGTACTTC.

V usage is TRBV7-2 and J usage is TRBJ2-7; a possible D gene is TRBD2 (6 bases). Germline CDR1 reads SGHTA; CDR2 reads FQGNSA. This CDR3 region has 15 residues. The V end lost 2 bases, the J end lost 2 bases, and 13 bases lay between the germline ends. The CDR3 region has the DNA TGTGCCAGCAGCTTACGGTCTAGCGAAACCTACGAGCAGTACTTC. Protein product: CASSLRSSETYEQYF.

This clone came up a few times. CDR3: CAMRSRTVYEQYF. In nucleotides, the CDR3 is TGTGCCATGAGGAGCAGGACAGTCTACGAGCAGTACTTC. This chain links TRBV5-8 with TRBJ2-7; perhaps TRBD1 as D (6 bases). CDR3 length: 13 amino acids. Trimming removed 9 bases from V and 3 bases from J, with 16 bases in between. CDR1 SGHTS and CDR2 YDEGEE come from the germline V gene.

In its sample, this clone was seen once. The rearrangement links TRBV9 to TRBJ2-7, with TRBD1 identical over 9 bases. CDR3 length equals 14 residues. The trim removed 3 bases at V and 2 bases at J, leaving 3 bases unmatched. Per germline, CDR1 SGDLS and CDR2 YYNGEE. The CDR3 here is CASSGTGETYEQYF. CDR3 DNA sequence: TGTGCCAGCAGCGGGACAGGGGAGACCTACGAGCAGTACTTC.

J is TRBJ2-7 and V is TRBV6-2 or TRBV6-3; perhaps TRBD2 as D (6 bases). Trimming took 4 bases from V and 7 from J, leaving 11 bases between them. The CDR3 length is 12 residues. The germline CDR1 and CDR2 sequences are MNHEY and SVGEGT. The DNA for the CDR3 is TGTGCCAGCAGTTCGGGGGTACGAGAGCAGTACTTC. Its protein product is CASSSGVREQYF.

This chain links TRBV9 with TRBJ2-3; 10 nucleotides match TRBD2. The CDR3 is 18 amino acids. With 0 bases clipped from V and 0 bases from J, the junction kept 7 bases outside the gene matches. Germline V CDR1 and CDR2: SGDLS, YYNGEE. CDR3 protein: CASSVAVSTSGSTDTQYF. The CDR3 DNA is TGTGCCAGCAGCGTAGCTGTATCGACTAGCGGGAGCACAGATACGCAGTATTTT. The variable domain in full, completed from reference TRBV9 and TRBJ2-3, reads DSGVTQTPKHLITATGQRVTLRCSPRSGDLSVYWYQQSLDQGLQFLIQYYNGEERAKGNILERFSAQQFPDLHSELNLSSLELGDSALYFCASSVAVSTSGSTDTQYFGPGTRLTVL.

V usage is TRBV6-5 and J usage is TRBJ1-4; 7 bases align to TRBD1. The V gene's germline CDR1 is MNHEY and CDR2 SVGAGI. V gave up 8 bases and J gave up 7 bases; unmatched junction bases: 10. The CDR3 has 14 residues. In nucleotides, the CDR3 is TGTGCCAGCTCATCCGGGACAGCGGCTGAAAAACTGTTTTTT. It encodes CASSSGTAAEKLFF.

The rearrangement joins TRBV6-4 to TRBJ1-6; D is perhaps TRBD1 (6 bases). This CDR3 is built from 15 residues. In germline, CDR1 is MRHNA, CDR2 SNTAGT. V was shortened by 4 bases and J by 7 bases, with 14 bases between the two germline ends. CDR3: CASSAVRGNNSPLHF. The CDR3 region has the DNA TGTGCCAGCAGTGCCGTAAGGGGGAACAATTCACCCCTCCACTTT.

This clone was seen a handful of times. This rearrangement joins TRBV6-5 to TRBJ2-1, with TRBD2 as a possible D gene (6 bases). Trimming removed 5 bases from V and 5 bases from J, with 10 bases in between. The CDR3 runs to 13 residues. CDR1 is MNHEY, CDR2 SVGAGI, per germline. CDR3 amino acids: CASSPGGNNEQFF. The CDR3 region has the DNA TGTGCCAGCAGTCCCGGGGGAAACAATGAGCAGTTCTTC.